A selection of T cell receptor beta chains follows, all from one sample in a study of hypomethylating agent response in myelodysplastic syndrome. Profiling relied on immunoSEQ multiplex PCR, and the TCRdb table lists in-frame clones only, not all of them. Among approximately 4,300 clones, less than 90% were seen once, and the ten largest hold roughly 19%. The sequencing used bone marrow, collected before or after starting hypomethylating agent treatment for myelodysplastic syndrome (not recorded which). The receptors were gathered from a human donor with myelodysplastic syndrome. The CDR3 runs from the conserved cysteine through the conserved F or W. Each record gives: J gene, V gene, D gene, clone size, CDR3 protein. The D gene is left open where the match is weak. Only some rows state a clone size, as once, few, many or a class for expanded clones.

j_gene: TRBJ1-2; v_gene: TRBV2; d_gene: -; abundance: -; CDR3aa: CASSDWGPYGYTF
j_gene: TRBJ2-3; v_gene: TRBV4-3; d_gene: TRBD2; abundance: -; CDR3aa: CASSLGLAGGVGTDTQYF
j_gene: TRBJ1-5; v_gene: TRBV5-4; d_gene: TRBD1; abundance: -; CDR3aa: CASSIDRVAQPQHF
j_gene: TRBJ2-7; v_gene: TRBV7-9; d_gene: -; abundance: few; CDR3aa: CASSLSSTQYEQYF
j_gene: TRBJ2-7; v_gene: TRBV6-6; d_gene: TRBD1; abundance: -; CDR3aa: CASRVGQGNSYEQYF
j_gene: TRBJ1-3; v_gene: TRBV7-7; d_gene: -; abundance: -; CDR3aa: CASSFTLRDTIYF
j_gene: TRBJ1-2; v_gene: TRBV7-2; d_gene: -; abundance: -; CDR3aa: CASSLGSWGAVYGYTF
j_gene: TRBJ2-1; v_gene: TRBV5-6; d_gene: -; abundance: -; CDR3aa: CASSLVSRVSSYNEQFF
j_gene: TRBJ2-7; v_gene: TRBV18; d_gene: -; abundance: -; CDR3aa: CASSPLSGDEQYF
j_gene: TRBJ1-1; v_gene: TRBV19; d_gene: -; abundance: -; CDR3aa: CASLAPERNTEAFF
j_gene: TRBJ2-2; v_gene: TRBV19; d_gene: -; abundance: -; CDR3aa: CASSIDGSGTGELFF
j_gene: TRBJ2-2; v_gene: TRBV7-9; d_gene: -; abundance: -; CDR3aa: CASKYDGHPTGELFF
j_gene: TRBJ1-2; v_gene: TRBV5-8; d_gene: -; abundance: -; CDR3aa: CASSLRGTNYGYTF
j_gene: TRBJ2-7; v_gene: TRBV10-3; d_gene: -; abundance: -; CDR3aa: CAIRGVGSYEQYF
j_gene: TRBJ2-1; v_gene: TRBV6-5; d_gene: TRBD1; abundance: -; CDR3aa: CASRTQGGTFNEQFF
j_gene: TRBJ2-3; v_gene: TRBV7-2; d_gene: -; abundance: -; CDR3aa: CASRTSTDTQYF
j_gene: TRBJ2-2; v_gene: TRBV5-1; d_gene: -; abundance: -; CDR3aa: CASSYDGPSNTGELFF
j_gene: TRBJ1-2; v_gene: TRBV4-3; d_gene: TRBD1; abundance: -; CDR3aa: CASSQQGAWGYTF
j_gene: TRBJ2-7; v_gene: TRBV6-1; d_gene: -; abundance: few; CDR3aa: CASSRDTPEQYF
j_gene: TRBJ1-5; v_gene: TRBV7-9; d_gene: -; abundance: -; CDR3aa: CASSQGLSNQPQHF
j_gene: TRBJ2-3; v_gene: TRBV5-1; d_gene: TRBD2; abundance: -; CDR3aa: CASSSGLATSTDTQYF
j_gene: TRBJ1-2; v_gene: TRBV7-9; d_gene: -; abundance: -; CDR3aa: CASSLRGQPQGYTF
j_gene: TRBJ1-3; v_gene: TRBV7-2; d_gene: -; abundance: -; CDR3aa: CASSLASPGPQYF
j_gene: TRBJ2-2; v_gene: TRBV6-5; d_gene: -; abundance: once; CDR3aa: CASSYYRNTGELFF
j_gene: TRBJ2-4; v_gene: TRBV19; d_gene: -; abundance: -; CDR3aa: CASSPAGSPKNIQYF
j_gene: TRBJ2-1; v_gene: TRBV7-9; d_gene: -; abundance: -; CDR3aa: CASSLAVRYPSSYNEQFF
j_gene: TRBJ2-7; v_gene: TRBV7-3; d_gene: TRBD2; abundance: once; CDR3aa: CASSTYPSLAGYYEQYF
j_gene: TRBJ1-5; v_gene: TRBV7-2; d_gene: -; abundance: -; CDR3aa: CASSPFASENQPQHF
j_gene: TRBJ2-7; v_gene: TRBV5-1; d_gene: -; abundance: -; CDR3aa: CASSLVGSRAANEQYF
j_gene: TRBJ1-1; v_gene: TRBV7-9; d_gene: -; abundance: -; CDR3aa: CASSLGEATEAFF
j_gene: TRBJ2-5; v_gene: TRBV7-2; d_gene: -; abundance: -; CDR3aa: CASSLDRGGMEAQYF
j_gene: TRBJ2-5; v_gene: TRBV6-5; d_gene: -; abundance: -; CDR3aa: CASSTGQYQETQYF
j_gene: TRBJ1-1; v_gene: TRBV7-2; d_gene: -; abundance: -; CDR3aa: CASSLVGWPFF
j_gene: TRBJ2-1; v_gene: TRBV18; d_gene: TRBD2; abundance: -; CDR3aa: CASSPPTSGASSYNEQFF
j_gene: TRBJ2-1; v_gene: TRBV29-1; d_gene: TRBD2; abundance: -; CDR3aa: CSVKSAGRLADNNEQFF
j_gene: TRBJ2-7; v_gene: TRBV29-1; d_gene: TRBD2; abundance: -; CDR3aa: CSAETGGGYEQYF
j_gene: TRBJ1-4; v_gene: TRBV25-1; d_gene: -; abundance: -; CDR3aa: CASSALGGEKLFF
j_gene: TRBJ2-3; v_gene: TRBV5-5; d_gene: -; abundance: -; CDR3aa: CASSPRGGVGSTDTQYF
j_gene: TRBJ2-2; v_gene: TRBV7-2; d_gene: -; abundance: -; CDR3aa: CASSHTRLAGYTGELFF
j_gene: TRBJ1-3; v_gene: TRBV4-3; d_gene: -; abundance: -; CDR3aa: CASSQDLGGGSSGNTIYF
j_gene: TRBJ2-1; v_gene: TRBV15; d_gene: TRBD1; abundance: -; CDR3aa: CATSRARVRDSFRHNEQFF
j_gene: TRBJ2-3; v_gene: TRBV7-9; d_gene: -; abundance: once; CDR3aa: CASSSWTSLGTDTQYF
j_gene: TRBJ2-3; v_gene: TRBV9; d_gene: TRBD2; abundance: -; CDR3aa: CASSRMRLAGGESTDTQYF
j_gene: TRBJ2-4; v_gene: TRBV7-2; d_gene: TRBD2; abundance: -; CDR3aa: CASSFGLAGVNIQYF
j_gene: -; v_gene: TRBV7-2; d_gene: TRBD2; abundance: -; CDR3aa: CASSLTSGTSHEQYF